Presented here are 27 T cell receptor beta chains from one specimen sequenced in a study of Tregs in tolerant kidney transplant recipients. TCRdb keeps only in-frame clones here, not all; method: immunoSEQ multiplex PCR. Of 110,000 or so clones in the sample, almost 95% are singletons; the top ten hold roughly 0.63%. The source material was CD4+ T cells from blood. The receptor source for this set is a human donor in good health.

The J gene is TRBJ1-4, the V gene TRBV18; D ambiguous. Germline CDR1 is KGHSH and CDR2 is LQKENI. V dropped 2 bases and J dropped 1 base, with 5 bases sitting between them. The CDR3 runs 14 residues. For the CDR3, the DNA is TGTGCCAGCTCACCATTGGGAACTAATGAAAAACTGTTTTTT. The encoded protein is CASSPLGTNEKLFF.

This chain joins TRBV7-2 and TRBJ1-5, with TRBD1 as a possible D gene (6 bases). CDR3 length equals 13 residues. Trimming pared 5 bases from V and 5 bases from J, leaving 10 bases between. The germline V gene encodes CDR1 SGHTA and CDR2 FQGNSA. The CDR3 region is CASSNNRDQPQHF. CDR3 nucleotide sequence: TGTGCCAGCAGCAATAACAGGGATCAGCCCCAGCATTTT.

The chain carries TRBV7-8 and TRBJ2-1, with 7 bases lining up with TRBD1. In germline, CDR1 is SGHVS, CDR2 FQNEAQ. The J segment lost 5 bases and the V segment lost 5 bases, leaving 3 bases of the junction unmatched. The CDR3 sequence is 13 residues long. The CDR3 sequence: CASSKGQNNEQFF. CDR3 nucleotides: TGTGCCAGCAGCAAGGGACAGAACAATGAGCAGTTCTTC.

The chain carries TRBV9 and TRBJ2-1; 12 nucleotides agree with TRBD2. The V segment lost 3 bases and the J segment 10 bases; nucleotides outside the gene matches: 14. This CDR3 spans 17 amino acids. Germline loops: CDR1 SGDLS, CDR2 YYNGEE. The CDR3 region has the DNA TGTGCCAGCAGCGCCCGAGGCGGGCTAGCGGGAGGGCGAGAGCAGTTCTTC. Amino acids: CASSARGGLAGGREQFF.

The V call is TRBV7-2, the J call TRBJ2-3; D remains unclear. V shed 10 bases and J shed 1 base, with 24 bases lying between them. Looked up from germline, CDR1 is SGHTA and CDR2 is FQGNSA. CDR3 length equals 17 residues. Here the CDR3 reads CAIPSGISRLGTDTQYF. The CDR3 DNA sequence: TGTGCCATCCCGTCCGGTATTTCACGGTTAGGCACAGATACGCAGTATTTT. The whole variable domain, filled in from reference TRBV7-2 and TRBJ2-3, reads GAGVSQSPSNKVTEKGKDVELRCDPISGHTALYWYRQSLGQGLEFLIYFQGNSAPDKSGLPSDRFSAERTGGSVSTLTIQRTQQEDSAVYLCAIPSGISRLGTDTQYFGPGTRLTVL.

This clone was detected only once. CDR3 in amino acids: CASSNGQGGGYTF. The CDR3 coding sequence is TGTGCCAGCAGCAACGGACAGGGCGGTGGCTACACCTTC. The chain links TRBV7-8 to TRBJ1-2, with TRBD1 matching over 8 bases. The V segment lost 5 bases and the J segment 7 bases; nucleotides outside the gene matches: 6. The CDR3 contains 13 residues. Germline V gene lookup returns CDR1 SGHVS and CDR2 FQNEAQ.

The chain employs TRBV7-9 and TRBJ2-3; D may be TRBD2 (6 bases). Germline V gene sequence: CDR1 SEHNR, CDR2 FQNEAQ (reference sequence). The germline V and J ends were trimmed by 1 base and 6 bases, with 17 bases remaining between them. The CDR3 extends over 16 amino acids. DNA of the CDR3: TGTGCCAGCAGCTTAGTTGGGACGGGAGTGGGTGATACGCAGTATTTT. It is translated as CASSLVGTGVGDTQYF. Full variable domain (remainder filled in from reference TRBV7-9 and TRBJ2-3): DTGVSQNPRHKITKRGQNVTFRCDPISEHNRLYWYRQTLGQGPEFLTYFQNEAQLEKSRLLSDRFSAERPKGSFSTLEIQRTEQGDSAMYLCASSLVGTGVGDTQYFGPGTRLTVL.

The J gene is TRBJ2-2, the V gene TRBV5-1; TRBD1 agrees at 9 bases. Per germline, CDR1 SGHRS and CDR2 YFSETQ. With V trimmed by 4 bases and J by 6 bases, 10 bases remained unmatched. There are 16 residues in the CDR3. The CDR3 DNA reads as TGCGCCAGCAGCCTAAATCCGGGACAGGGATCCGGGGAGCTGTTTTTT. This translates into CASSLNPGQGSGELFF.

This clone was detected once. This rearrangement joins TRBV7-9 to TRBJ1-4; no definite D call. Germline V gene sequence: CDR1 SEHNR, CDR2 FQNEAQ (reference sequence). CDR3 length: 14 residues. The V end lost 2 bases, the J end lost 6 bases, and 10 bases lay between the germline ends. The CDR3 coding sequence is TGTGCCAGCAGCTTAAAGGGCGGGGATGAAAAACTGTTTTTT. This codes for CASSLKGGDEKLFF.

V and J are TRBV5-8 and TRBJ2-7; TRBD1 might be the D (7 bases). The CDR3 is 14 amino acids. Per the germline V gene, CDR1 is SGHTS and CDR2 is YDEGEE. Deletions cut 2 bases from V and 5 bases from J, with 14 bases between. The CDR3 sequence is CASSFWRGRDEQYF. CDR3 in DNA: TGTGCCAGCAGCTTCTGGAGGGGGCGGGACGAGCAGTACTTC.

This rearrangement joins TRBV2 to TRBJ2-3, with 13 bases matching TRBD2. Per germline, CDR1 SNHLY and CDR2 FYNNEI. This CDR3 contains 16 residues. Unmatched junction bases numbered 2, after V lost 5 bases and J lost 0 bases. The CDR3 nucleotides read TGTGCCAGCAGTCGACTAGCGGGAGGTAGCACAGATACGCAGTATTTT. This encodes CASSRLAGGSTDTQYF. Full variable domain (outside the CDR3, taken from reference TRBV2 and TRBJ2-3): EPEVTQTPSHQVTQMGQEVILRCVPISNHLYFYWYRQILGQKVEFLVSFYNNEISEKSEIFDDQFSVERPDGSNFTLKIRSTKLEDSAMYFCASSRLAGGSTDTQYFGPGTRLTVL.

The chain joins TRBV5-3 to TRBJ1-5; 10 nucleotides line up with TRBD1. TRBV5-3 has ORF status, its function being uncertain. Trimming removed 2 bases from V and 7 bases from J; junction bases left unmatched: 15. This CDR3 has 18 residues. CDR3 coding DNA: TGTGCCAGAAGCTTAGCCCCCGGGACAGGGGATTTGGGGCAGCCCCAGCATTTT. Translation: CARSLAPGTGDLGQPQHF.

The chain is built from TRBV7-7 and TRBJ1-1, with no clear D. Germline assignment: CDR1 SSHAT and CDR2 FNYEAQ (reference sequence). CDR3 length: 13 residues. V was trimmed by 1 base and J by 0 bases, leaving 3 bases between them. CDR3 in DNA: TGTGCCAGCAGCTTAGGGATGAACACTGAAGCTTTCTTT. Translating it yields CASSLGMNTEAFF.

This chain connects TRBV5-4 to TRBJ2-7; 11 bases fit TRBD2. The J segment lost 7 bases and the V segment lost 6 bases, leaving 12 bases of the junction unmatched. The CDR3 covers 15 residues. Germline V gives CDR1 SGHNT, CDR2 YYREEE (reference sequence). The CDR3 region has the DNA TGTGCCAGCACCTTTTGGGGTAGCGGGAGGGGTGAGCAGTACTTC. Translating it yields CASTFWGSGRGEQYF.

CDR3 amino acids: CASSLFSAAIEAFF. The CDR3 nucleotides read TGCGCCAGCAGCTTGTTCAGTGCGGCGATTGAAGCTTTCTTT. The rearrangement uses TRBV5-1 and TRBJ1-1; unclear D gene. V shed 1 base and J shed 7 bases, with 14 bases lying between them. The CDR3 consists of 14 residues. The V gene's germline CDR1 is SGHRS and CDR2 YFSETQ.

This clone was picked up one time. The gene calls are TRBV9 and TRBJ2-1; D gene uncertain. Germline V gene sequence: CDR1 SGDLS, CDR2 YYNGEE. Trimming stripped 0 bases from V and 0 bases from J, with 7 bases between. CDR3 length equals 15 residues. CDR3 sequence: CASSVGVPSYNEQFF. In nucleotides, the CDR3 is TGTGCCAGCAGCGTAGGAGTTCCCTCCTACAATGAGCAGTTCTTC.

The J gene is TRBJ2-1, the V gene TRBV27; 10 nucleotides align to TRBD2. V lost 6 bases to trimming and J lost 6 bases; unmatched junction nucleotides: 5. This CDR3 has 14 residues. CDR1 and CDR2 (germline): MNHEY, SMNVEV (reference sequence). The CDR3 spells CASRLAGWPNEQFF. Written as DNA, the CDR3 is TGTGCCAGCAGACTAGCGGGATGGCCCAATGAGCAGTTCTTC.

The rearrangement uses TRBV18 and TRBJ2-7, with D possibly being TRBD2 (5 bases). V was clipped by 4 bases and J by 0 bases, with 10 bases between them. The CDR3 is made up of 14 amino acids. From germline, CDR1 is KGHSH and CDR2 LQKENI. The CDR3 loop is CASSRLSGSYEQYF. DNA of the CDR3: TGTGCCAGCTCACGTCTGAGCGGCTCCTACGAGCAGTACTTC.

The chain carries TRBV6-1 and TRBJ2-5; no clear D. Trimming removed 8 bases from V and 5 bases from J, with 15 bases in between. Germline CDR1 is MNHNS and CDR2 is SASEGT. CDR3 length: 13 amino acids. CDR3 protein: CASLRGSGETQYF. In DNA form, the CDR3 reads TGTGCCAGCCTGCGCGGTTCCGGGGAGACCCAGTACTTC.

The rearrangement uses TRBV6-6 and TRBJ1-1; 7 nucleotides align to TRBD1. V was pared by 6 bases and J by 4 bases, with 5 bases of the junction left unmatched. The CDR3 totals 13 residues. Germline CDR1 reads MNHNY; CDR2 reads SVGAGI (reference sequence). CDR3 in DNA: TGTGCCAGCAGCCAGACAGGGACCACTGAAGCTTTCTTT. Translated, it gives CASSQTGTTEAFF.

The chain carries TRBV7-9 and TRBJ1-1; D is perhaps TRBD1 (5 bases). The CDR3 is 15 amino acids. V lost 5 bases to trimming and J lost 1 base, with 14 bases between them. The germline V gene has CDR1 SEHNR and CDR2 FQNEAQ (reference sequence). The CDR3: CASSLRGGTNTEAFF. The CDR3 DNA sequence: TGTGCCAGCAGCCTGAGAGGAGGGACGAACACTGAAGCTTTCTTT.

The rearrangement joins TRBV7-3 to TRBJ2-7; 11 positions agree with TRBD1. CDR1 SGHTA and CDR2 FQGTGA come from the germline V gene. V lost 2 bases to trimming and J lost 2 bases; unmatched junction nucleotides: 2. This CDR3 comprises 15 residues. As DNA, the CDR3 is TGTGCCAGCAGCTTATCGGGACAGGGGGCCTACGAGCAGTACTTC. This gives the protein CASSLSGQGAYEQYF.

This chain connects TRBV5-1 to TRBJ1-2; D remains unclear. Germline V CDR1 and CDR2: SGHRS, YFSETQ. The CDR3 consists of 14 residues. V was trimmed by 5 bases and J by 5 bases, leaving 16 bases between them. The chain's CDR3 is CASSSGSVGYGYTF. The CDR3 nucleotides are TGCGCCAGCAGTTCTGGTTCCGTAGGATATGGCTACACCTTC.

The chain recombines TRBV11-2 with TRBJ1-3, with D maybe TRBD1 (5 bases). The V gene's germline CDR1 is SGHAT and CDR2 FQNNGV. V was clipped by 1 base and J by 4 bases, with 11 bases between them. The CDR3 totals 15 residues. In DNA, the CDR3 is TGTGCCAGCAGCTTAGCAGGGCGGGGAGGAAACACCATATATTTT. Translation gives CASSLAGRGGNTIYF.

The V gene is TRBV5-4, the J gene TRBJ1-1, with D tentatively TRBD1 (5 bases). The CDR3 sequence is 14 residues long. From germline, CDR1 is SGHNT and CDR2 YYREEE (reference sequence). Trimming cost V 1 base and J 4 bases, with 11 bases left between them. The CDR3 bases are TGTGCCAGCAGCTTGTATCAGGGTGGCACTGAAGCTTTCTTT. Translating gives CASSLYQGGTEAFF.

CDR3 amino acids: CASTGGGRNTEAFF. CDR3 nucleotides: TGTGCCAGCACTGGAGGGGGGAGGAACACTGAAGCTTTCTTT. The genes are TRBV5-4 and TRBJ1-1; maybe TRBD1 (6 bases). The CDR3 totals 14 residues. Germline V CDR1 and CDR2: SGHNT, YYREEE (reference sequence). Trimming shortened V by 6 bases and J by 1 base, and 13 bases separated the two germline ends.

The gene calls are TRBV5-1 and TRBJ1-2, with unresolved D. This CDR3 comprises 12 residues. The germline gives CDR1 SGHRS, CDR2 YFSETQ. Trimming removed 0 bases from V and 6 bases from J, with 6 bases in between. This chain's CDR3 is CASSLAFDGYTF. CDR3 sequence (DNA): TGCGCCAGCAGCTTGGCGTTCGATGGCTACACCTTC.